This T cell receptor beta chain emerged from a study of PD-1 blockade in classical Hodgkin lymphoma. Study outcomes and limitations: Only CD4+ TCR diversity, not CD8+, had risen significantly by C4D1. Individuals initiating nivolumab under 1 year after ASCT were excluded. Before treatment, complete responders showed about the same diversity as newly diagnosed patients.

Some clones are missing from TCRdb's copy, which holds only in-frame ones; the method was immunoSEQ multiplex PCR. The repertoire has 35,000 to 50,000 clones, nearly 70% of them found once; the top ten carry around 2.4%. Time point specified: cycle 4 day 1 (C4D1), after five to seven weeks of nivolumab. Every patient relapsed after autologous stem cell transplantation, and brentuximab vedotin exposure varied. In its sample, this clone was seen a few times. The antigen is undetermined. This receptor was taken from a human donor with classical Hodgkin lymphoma. This specimen consisted of peripheral blood mononuclear cells (PBMCs), obtained before the fourth cycle of nivolumab.

For the CDR3, the DNA is TGTGCCAGCAGCGTAGAAGGGGGCGGGGACACTGAAGCTTTCTTT. It specifies CASSVEGGGDTEAFF. The chain combines TRBV9 with TRBJ1-1, with 7 bases matching TRBD1. V was pared by 0 bases and J by 3 bases, with 5 bases of the junction left unmatched. Per germline, CDR1 SGDLS and CDR2 YYNGEE. CDR3 length: 15 amino acids.